This is a list of T cell receptor beta chains from one sample in a study of cytomegalovirus exposure and HLA in healthy donors. Assay used: immunoSEQ multiplex PCR; TCRdb lists only in-frame clones, some missing. The sample contains 150,000 to 200,000 clones, 70% to 85% of which appear only once. The specimen was PBMCs. The source of these receptors is a young man in good health and CMV-seronegative. The CDR3 runs from the conserved cysteine through the conserved F or W. A D gene is named only where the DNA matches it firmly. Part of the rows lack a size; the others show once, few, many or a class for expanded clones.

size	D	V	J	DNA	CDR3
-	-	TRBV5-1	TRBJ1-1	TGCGCCAGCAGCTTGGTGTACGCGGCAGGGGACACTGAAGCTTTCTTT	CASSLVYAAGDTEAFF
-	TRBD2	TRBV27	TRBJ2-1	TGTGCCAGCAGTTTCGGACTAGCGGGGGGCCGGTACAATGAGCAGTTCTTC	CASSFGLAGGRYNEQFF
-	-	TRBV2	TRBJ2-2	TGTGCCAGCAAAAGGACACTCCTGAGCACCGGGGAGCTGTTTTTT	CASKRTLLSTGELFF
-	-	TRBV6-6	TRBJ1-1	TGTGCCAGCAGAACGTCCCGGGTCCTTGAGTCTGAAGCTTTCTTT	CASRTSRVLESEAFF
-	-	TRBV7-9	TRBJ2-2	TGTGCCAGCAGCTTAGCAATAACCGGGGAGCTGTTTTTT	CASSLAITGELFF
-	-	TRBV7-9	TRBJ2-1	TGTGCCAGCAGCCTACTAAGCTCCTCCTACAATGAGCAGTTCTTC	CASSLLSSSYNEQFF
-	-	TRBV2	TRBJ2-7	TGTGCCAGCAGCGAACAGGGTTCCTACGAGCAGTACTTC	CASSEQGSYEQYF
few	TRBD2	TRBV9	TRBJ2-7	TGTGCCAGCAGCGTAGGGACTAGCGGGAACTACGAGCAGTACTTC	CASSVGTSGNYEQYF
-	-	TRBV14	TRBJ2-3	TGTGCCAGCAGCCACCCTGGCCGAAGGGGGATGGTGCAGTATTTT	CASSHPGRRGMVQYF
-	-	TRBV7-6	TRBJ2-7	TGTGCCAGCAGCTTGGGGTGGAAGGGAGAACGCTCCTACGAGCAGTACTTC	CASSLGWKGERSYEQYF
-	-	TRBV27	TRBJ1-2	TGTGCCAGCAGTTTATCGTTGGGGGGTAACTATGGCTACACCTTC	CASSLSLGGNYGYTF
-	-	TRBV7-2	TRBJ2-2	TGTGCCAGCAGCCCGAGAATAGGAGCGTTCGCGAACACCGGGGAGCTGTTTTTT	CASSPRIGAFANTGELFF
-	-	TRBV9	TRBJ1-1	TGTGCCAGCAGCGTAGGAACAGGGATGGTGACTGAAGCTTTCTTT	CASSVGTGMVTEAFF
-	-	TRBV7-9	TRBJ2-5	TGTGCCAGCAGCTTAGCGCGTGAGGACCAGTACTTC	CASSLAREDQYF
once	TRBD2	TRBV7-6	TRBJ2-7	TGTGCCAGCAGCCTTGGGACTAGCAAAAGTTACGAGCAGTACTTC	CASSLGTSKSYEQYF
-	TRBD1	TRBV5-1	TRBJ2-5	TGCGCCAGCCTATTAGGACAGGCCGGGGCAGAGACCCAGTACTTC	CASLLGQAGAETQYF
-	TRBD2	TRBV7-8	TRBJ2-3	TGTGCCAGCAGCCCTCTAGCGGGGGTACTCACAGATACGCAGTATTTT	CASSPLAGVLTDTQYF
-	TRBD2	TRBV5-1	TRBJ2-1	TGCGCCAGCAGTTCGACTAGCGGAAACTCCTACAATGAGCAGTTCTTC	CASSSTSGNSYNEQFF
once	-	TRBV18	TRBJ2-1	TGTGCCAGCTCACCCGAACAGGCAAGCTCCTACAATGAGCAGTTCTTC	CASSPEQASSYNEQFF
-	-	TRBV7-9	TRBJ1-1	TGTGCCAGCAGCTTAAGTATCAGGGTTGAAGCTTTCTTT	CASSLSIRVEAFF
-	-	TRBV27	TRBJ1-4	TGTGCCAGCAGTTTTCCCGAAAAGAGGGATGAAAAACTGTTTTTT	CASSFPEKRDEKLFF
-	TRBD2	TRBV27	TRBJ2-1	TGTGCCAGCAGTTTATTTCGAGGTGCAGCGGGGACCTCCTACAATGAGCAGTTCTTC	CASSLFRGAAGTSYNEQFF
-	-	TRBV29-1	TRBJ2-4	TGCAGCGTTGAGGAGAGAGCAAACATTCAGTACTTC	CSVEERANIQYF
-	TRBD1	TRBV9	TRBJ2-7	TGTGCCAGCAGCGTGACAGGGGGCTACGAGCAGTACTTC	CASSVTGGYEQYF
-	TRBD2	TRBV2	TRBJ2-7	TGTGCCAGCAGTTCCGTTAGCGGGAGAAAGAACGAGCAGTACTTC	CASSSVSGRKNEQYF
-	-	TRBV5-8	TRBJ1-5	TGTGCCAGCAGCTTGGCGTACGGTTTTCGGCCCCAGCATTTT	CASSLAYGFRPQHF
few	-	TRBV11-2	TRBJ1-3	TGTGCCAGCAGCCCCCCGGGCTCTGGAAACACCATATATTTT	CASSPPGSGNTIYF
once	TRBD2	TRBV19	TRBJ2-1	TGTGCCAGTAGCATCGGACTAGCGGGAGGCCCCCGCATCGAGTTCTTC	CASSIGLAGGPRIEFF
-	TRBD1	TRBV7-8	TRBJ2-7	TGTGCCAGCAGCGGACGGGGACAGGACTACGAGCAGTACTTC	CASSGRGQDYEQYF
-	-	TRBV11-2	TRBJ2-7	TGTGCCAGCAGCTCGCCGCGGCTCGCCTACGAGCAGTACTTC	CASSSPRLAYEQYF
few	-	TRBV7-9	TRBJ1-1	TGTGCCAGCAGCCCATCGGGGGGTGCCACTGAAGCTTTCTTT	CASSPSGGATEAFF
-	-	TRBV27	TRBJ1-1	TGTGCCAGCAGAAACGGGGGTGGGACTGAAGCTTTCTTT	CASRNGGGTEAFF